This TCR beta chain appears in the sequencing data of a study of shared clonotypes between healthy human individuals. Clones were read by immunoSEQ multiplex PCR, and TCRdb kept only the in-frame ones, dropping some. Of about 800,000 clones in the sample, around 96% were seen once. The CDR3 sequence is 16 residues long. Germline values: CDR1 SGDLS, CDR2 YYNGEE. V was clipped by 0 bases and J by 3 bases, with 12 bases between them. CD45RO-negative CD8 cells positively selected for CCR7 made up the naive population, which excluded terminally differentiated effector memory CD45RA+ cells. The chain employs TRBV9 and TRBJ2-2; D might be TRBD1 or TRBD2, each matching 6 bases. This receptor was identified in a man aged 25 to 40 in good health. The specimen was naive CD8+ T cells sorted from blood. DNA for the CDR3: TGTGCCAGCAGCGTAGCGGGGGCCCCGGACACCGGGGAGCTGTTTTTT. Translated, it gives CASSVAGAPDTGELFF. Based on the CDR3 plus reference TRBV9 and TRBJ2-2, the full variable domain is DSGVTQTPKHLITATGQRVTLRCSPRSGDLSVYWYQQSLDQGLQFLIQYYNGEERAKGNILERFSAQQFPDLHSELNLSSLELGDSALYFCASSVAGAPDTGELFFGEGSRLTVL.